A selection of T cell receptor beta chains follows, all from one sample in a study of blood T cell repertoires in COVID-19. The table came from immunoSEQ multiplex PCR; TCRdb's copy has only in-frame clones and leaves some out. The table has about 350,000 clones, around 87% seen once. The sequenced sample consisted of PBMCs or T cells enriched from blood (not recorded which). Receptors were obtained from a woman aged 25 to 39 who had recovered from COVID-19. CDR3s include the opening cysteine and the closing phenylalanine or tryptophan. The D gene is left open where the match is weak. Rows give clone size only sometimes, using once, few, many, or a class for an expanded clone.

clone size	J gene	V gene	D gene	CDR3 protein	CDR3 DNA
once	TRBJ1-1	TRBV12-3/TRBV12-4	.	CASSFAQTPRSFF	TGTGCCAGCAGTTTCGCGCAGACGCCTAGATCTTTCTTT
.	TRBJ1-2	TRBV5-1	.	CASSPGGRTVYGYTF	TGCGCCAGCAGCCCCGGAGGACGGACGGTTTATGGCTACACCTTC
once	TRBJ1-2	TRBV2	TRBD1	CASRDREGGYTF	TGTGCCAGCAGGGACAGGGAGGGTGGCTACACCTTC
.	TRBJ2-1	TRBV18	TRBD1	CASSQGTGIYNEQFF	TGTGCCAGCTCACAGGGGACAGGGATTTACAATGAGCAGTTCTTC
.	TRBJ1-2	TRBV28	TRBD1	CASSLLSYRDRGGYGYTF	TGTGCCAGCAGTTTGCTCTCCTACCGGGACAGGGGAGGGTATGGCTACACCTTC
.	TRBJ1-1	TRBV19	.	CASSIGRVLGANTEAFF	TGTGCCAGTAGTATAGGTAGGGTATTGGGAGCCAACACTGAAGCTTTCTTT
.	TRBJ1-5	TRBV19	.	CASSRDYSNQPQHF	TGTGCCAGTAGTCGGGACTATAGCAATCAGCCCCAGCATTTT
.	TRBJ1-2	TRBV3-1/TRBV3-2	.	CASSQDQASSYGYTF	TGTGCCAGCAGCCAAGATCAGGCCAGCTCCTATGGCTACACCTTC
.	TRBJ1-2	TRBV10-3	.	CAISESEGGGYTF	TGTGCCATCAGTGAGTCGGAGGGTGGCGGCTACACCTTC
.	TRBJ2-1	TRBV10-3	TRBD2	CAIGRRTSGGFGQFF	TGTGCCATCGGTCGACGGACTAGCGGGGGGTTTGGGCAGTTCTTC
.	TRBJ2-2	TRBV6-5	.	CASTRGTGELFF	TGTGCCAGCACACGGGGCACCGGGGAGCTGTTTTTT
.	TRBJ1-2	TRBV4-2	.	CASSQAYGEGYGYTF	TGTGCCAGCAGCCAAGCGTACGGGGAGGGCTATGGCTACACCTTC
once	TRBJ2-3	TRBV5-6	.	CASSAQLQGRDTQYF	TGTGCCAGCAGCGCTCAATTACAGGGGAGGGATACGCAGTATTTT
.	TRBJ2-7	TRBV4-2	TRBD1	CASSLTGTGGYEQYF	TGTGCCAGCAGCCTGACTGGGACAGGGGGCTACGAGCAGTACTTC
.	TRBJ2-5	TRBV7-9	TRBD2	CASGRSSGGYQETQYF	TGTGCCAGCGGACGGTCTAGCGGGGGGTACCAAGAGACCCAGTACTTC
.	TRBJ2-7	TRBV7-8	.	CASSLGAQGYFYEQYF	TGTGCCAGCAGCTTAGGGGCCCAGGGGTACTTCTACGAGCAGTACTTC
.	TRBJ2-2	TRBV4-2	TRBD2	CASSPRAGVNTGELFF	TGTGCCAGCAGCCCTCGAGCGGGGGTGAACACCGGGGAGCTGTTTTTT
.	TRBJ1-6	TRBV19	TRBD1	CASSIQAGGNSPLHF	TGTGCCAGTAGTATCCAAGCAGGGGGAAATTCACCCCTCCACTTT
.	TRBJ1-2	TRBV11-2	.	CASSLSGDYGYTF	TGTGCCAGCAGCTTATCAGGGGACTATGGCTACACCTTC
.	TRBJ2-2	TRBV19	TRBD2	CASSIPPWEGGTGELFF	TGTGCCAGTAGTATCCCGCCATGGGAGGGCGGCACCGGGGAGCTGTTTTTT
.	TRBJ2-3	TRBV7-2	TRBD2	CASSLTSGRSSINTDTQYF	TGTGCCAGCAGCTTGACTAGCGGGCGATCATCCATTAACACAGATACGCAGTATTTT
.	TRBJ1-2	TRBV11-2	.	CASRSRAPLYGYTF	TGTGCCAGCCGGTCGCGGGCACCGCTCTATGGCTACACCTTC
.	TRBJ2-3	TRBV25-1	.	CASSDHRTLTDTQYF	TGTGCCAGCAGTGACCACAGGACGTTAACAGATACGCAGTATTTT
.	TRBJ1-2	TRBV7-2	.	CASSHRAGGYTF	TGTGCCAGCAGCCACAGGGCGGGTGGCTACACCTTC
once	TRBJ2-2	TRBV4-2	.	CASSLVAEANTGELFF	TGTGCCAGCAGCCTGGTAGCAGAAGCGAACACCGGGGAGCTGTTTTTT
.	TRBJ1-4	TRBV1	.	CTSSQDGGGTSNEKLFF	TGCACCAGCAGCCAAGATGGGGGGGGGACATCGAATGAAAAACTGTTTTTT
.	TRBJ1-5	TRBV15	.	CATSSGGMNQPQHF	TGTGCCACCAGCAGTGGGGGGATGAATCAGCCCCAGCATTTT
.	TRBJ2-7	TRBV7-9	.	CASSWSAGLPGEQYF	TGTGCCAGCAGCTGGTCGGCAGGATTACCAGGCGAGCAGTACTTC
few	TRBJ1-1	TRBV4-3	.	CASSQDWLNTEAFF	TGCGCCAGCAGCCAAGATTGGCTGAACACTGAAGCTTTCTTT
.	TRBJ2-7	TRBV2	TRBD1	CASSEIRQGYEQYF	TGTGCCAGCAGTGAGATCAGACAGGGCTACGAGCAGTACTTC
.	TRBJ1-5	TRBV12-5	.	CASGYLDSLNPQHF	TGTGCTAGTGGTTACCTGGATAGCCTTAATCCCCAGCATTTT